This T cell receptor beta chain is drawn from a study of cytomegalovirus exposure and HLA in healthy donors. For this clone: Its antigen remains unknown.

With 60 Vbeta and 13 Jbeta primers, the PCR was carried out. Data came from immunoSEQ multiplex PCR; TCRdb stores just in-frame clones and leaves some out. This sample has some 100,000 clones; 65% to 75% occur once, and the top ten carry 4.5% to 5%. Study results and limitations: The study had only CMV serostatus as immune exposure information.

The V gene lost 0 bases and the J gene lost 1 base, with 12 bases spanning the gap. Germline lookup yields CDR1 GTSNPN and CDR2 SVGIG (reference sequence). The CDR3 spans 15 residues. The sample taken for sequencing was PBMCs. The V gene is TRBV30, the J gene TRBJ2-5, with D maybe TRBD1 (5 bases). This TCR came from a woman aged 18-30 years in good health and CMV-seropositive. CDR3 nucleotides: TGTGCCTGGAGTGTACGCAACAGGAGCCAAGAGACCCAGTACTTC. Translating it yields CAWSVRNRSQETQYF. The variable domain in full, completed from reference TRBV30 and TRBJ2-5, reads SQTIHQWPATLVQPVGSPLSLECTVEGTSNPNLYWYRQAAGRGLQLLFYSVGIGQISSEVPQNLSASRPQDRQFILSSKKLLLSDSGFYLCAWSVRNRSQETQYFGPGTRLLVL.